The clone carrying this T cell receptor beta chain was observed many times. Antigen unknown. This sample stems from a study of T cells after posttransplantation cyclophosphamide. Study-level findings and limits: Skin or GI-infiltrating T cells shared few TRB sequences with blood.

Generated by immunoSEQ multiplex PCR, the TCRdb table keeps only in-frame clones and is missing some. Sampling found under 50,000 clones, none seen once. Germline values: CDR1 MNHEY, CDR2 SMNVEV (reference sequence). CDR3 size: 13 residues. V dropped 5 bases and J dropped 10; count of bases not matched to a gene: 8. The rearrangement links TRBV27 to TRBJ2-1; 7 bases align to TRBD1. This receptor was taken from a man aged 35 to 55 in good health, CMV-negative, and a related stem cell transplant donor. The specimen was PBMCs. The CDR3 is CASSPYRGEEQFF. DNA for the CDR3: TGTGCCAGCAGTCCCTACAGGGGAGAGGAGCAGTTCTTC.